These 8 T cell receptor beta chains were sequenced from one sample in a study of shared clonotypes between healthy human individuals. The table came from immunoSEQ multiplex PCR; TCRdb's copy has only in-frame clones and leaves some out. Of roughly 510,000 clones in the sample, nearly 80% were seen once. The sequencing sample was made of PBMCs. The receptors were gathered from a woman aged 40 to 50 in good health. Some clones in this sample may be carry-over from other donors' samples.

This clone was seen just once. The chain employs TRBV2 and TRBJ2-2, with TRBD1 matching over 10 bases. This CDR3 is built from 15 residues. J lost 5 bases, V lost 4 bases, and 4 bases had no gene match. Looked up from germline, CDR1 is SNHLY and CDR2 is FYNNEI. The CDR3, as DNA: TGTGCCAGCAGTGGCGGACAGGGGGGAACCGGGGAGCTGTTTTTT. Its protein is CASSGGQGGTGELFF.

This clone was counted once. The rearrangement uses TRBV5-1 and TRBJ2-1; D might be TRBD2 (6 bases). Germline V lookup: CDR1 SGHRS, CDR2 YFSETQ. Deletions cut 0 bases from V and 10 bases from J, with 17 bases between. The CDR3 is 15 residues long. The CDR3 bases are TGCGCCAGCAGCTTGGGACTAGACGGCATTGGCGAGCAGTTCTTC. Translated: CASSLGLDGIGEQFF.

This chain uses TRBV19 with TRBJ1-5, with D perhaps TRBD1 (5 bases). This CDR3 is 16 amino acids long. V was cut by 1 base and J by 3 bases, with 13 bases left in between. Germline CDR1 is LNHDA and CDR2 is SQIVND (reference sequence). The CDR3 region is CASSIVGKGNNQPQHF. In DNA, the CDR3 is TGTGCCAGTAGTATAGTAGGTAAGGGGAACAATCAGCCCCAGCATTTT.

The chain recombines TRBV5-1 with TRBJ2-4; the D gene could be TRBD1 or TRBD2 (6 bases each). V was pared by 0 bases and J by 5 bases, with 15 bases between. CDR3 length: 16 amino acids. Germline CDR1 is SGHRS and CDR2 is YFSETQ. CDR3 bases: TGCGCCAGCAGCTTGGGGGGGGCGCATATCGAAAACATTCAGTACTTC. Protein product: CASSLGGAHIENIQYF.

This chain uses TRBV28 with TRBJ2-5, with 7 bases fitting TRBD1. Unmatched junction bases numbered 18, after V lost 3 bases and J lost 5 bases. The CDR3 contains 18 residues. CDR1 is MDHEN and CDR2 is SYDVKM in the germline V gene. The CDR3 DNA follows: TGTGCCAGCAGTTTGGTCCGAAATAGGTTACAGGGGAAGGAGACCCAGTACTTC. Translating it yields CASSLVRNRLQGKETQYF.

The CDR3 region is CASSESANTEAFF. The DNA for the CDR3 is TGCGCCAGCAGTGAGTCGGCCAACACTGAAGCTTTCTTT. The rearrangement uses TRBV10-1 and TRBJ1-1; no clear D. V was shortened by 0 bases and J by 2 bases, with 4 bases between the two germline ends. Germline lookup yields CDR1 WNHNN and CDR2 SYGVQD (reference sequence). This CDR3 has 13 residues.

This clone was seen once. V and J are TRBV7-9 and TRBJ2-1; D call uncertain. The CDR3 loop spans 16 amino acids. With 3 bases removed from V and 2 bases from J, the gap between germline ends came to 14 bases. The germline gives CDR1 SEHNR, CDR2 FQNEAQ (reference sequence). This CDR3 is CASSLLDRYPYNEQFF. The CDR3 DNA is TGTGCCAGCAGCTTGCTCGACCGATACCCCTACAATGAGCAGTTCTTC. Complete variable domain (other parts from reference TRBV7-9 and TRBJ2-1): DTGVSQNPRHKITKRGQNVTFRCDPISEHNRLYWYRQTLGQGPEFLTYFQNEAQLEKSRLLSDRFSAERPKGSFSTLEIQRTEQGDSAMYLCASSLLDRYPYNEQFFGPGTRLTVL.

The chain is built from TRBV27 and TRBJ2-7; D is undetermined. The germline CDR1 and CDR2 sequences are MNHEY and SMNVEV (reference sequence). The CDR3 extends over 10 amino acids. Trimming took off 10 bases at V and 2 bases at J, with 6 bases between the two ends. CDR3 sequence (DNA): TGTGCCACCGGGCCCTACGAGCAGTACTTC. Translation: CATGPYEQYF.